The rows below give T cell receptor beta chains drawn from one sample of a study of T cells in pancreatic ductal adenocarcinoma. Produced via immunoSEQ multiplex PCR; TCRdb's table is partial and in-frame only. The repertoire holds over 85,000 clones, with roughly 96% as singletons. The specimen was PBMCs. Receptors originate from a human donor with pancreatic ductal adenocarcinoma. Each CDR3 is given with its conserved first and last residue. Fields, in order: clone size, J gene, D gene, V gene, CDR3 DNA, CDR3 protein. The D gene is left open where the match is weak. The size field is filled for only some rows; it gives once, few, many or a size class.

size: -
J: TRBJ1-1
D: -
V: TRBV2
DNA: TGTGCCAGCCTCCAGTTTCCGAACACTGAAGCTTTCTTT
CDR3: CASLQFPNTEAFF

size: -
J: TRBJ2-7
D: -
V: TRBV29-1
DNA: TGCAGCACCCGGGACAACTCCTACGAGCAGTACTTC
CDR3: CSTRDNSYEQYF

size: -
J: TRBJ1-1
D: TRBD1
V: TRBV19
DNA: TGTGCCAGCAGGACAGGGATGAACACTGAAGCTTTCTTT
CDR3: CASRTGMNTEAFF

size: -
J: TRBJ1-3
D: -
V: TRBV11-2
DNA: TGTGCCAGCAGCTTAGTTCGGGGGGAAAACACCATATATTTT
CDR3: CASSLVRGENTIYF

size: -
J: TRBJ2-7
D: TRBD1
V: TRBV6-5
DNA: TGTGCCAGCAGCCCCGGGACAGGGAGCTCCTACGAGCAGTACTTC
CDR3: CASSPGTGSSYEQYF

size: -
J: TRBJ2-3
D: TRBD1
V: TRBV9
DNA: TGTGCCAGCGCCCGGGGACAGGGCCCAGATACGCAGTATTTT
CDR3: CASARGQGPDTQYF

size: -
J: TRBJ2-3
D: TRBD2
V: TRBV7-3
DNA: TGTGCCAGCAGCTCCAGGACTAGCGGCACAGATACGCAGTATTTT
CDR3: CASSSRTSGTDTQYF

size: once
J: TRBJ2-7
D: TRBD1
V: TRBV19
DNA: TGTGCCAGTAGTAGTGGACAGGTCTACGAGCAGTACTTC
CDR3: CASSSGQVYEQYF

size: -
J: TRBJ1-1
D: -
V: TRBV30
DNA: TGTGCCTGGAGTACAGGGACCAGGGGAACTGAAGCTTTCTTT
CDR3: CAWSTGTRGTEAFF

size: -
J: TRBJ2-7
D: -
V: TRBV15
DNA: TGTGCCACCAGCAGGGAGGTGGGAGTCTCCTACGAGCAGTACTTC
CDR3: CATSREVGVSYEQYF

size: -
J: TRBJ2-5
D: TRBD1
V: TRBV18
DNA: TGTGCCAGCTTGGCCGGGACAGGGAAGGAGACCCAGTACTTC
CDR3: CASLAGTGKETQYF

size: -
J: TRBJ2-7
D: TRBD2
V: TRBV7-2
DNA: TGTGCCAGCAGCGCCTGGGGGGGAGGACACGAGCAGTACTTC
CDR3: CASSAWGGGHEQYF

size: -
J: TRBJ1-5
D: TRBD1
V: TRBV7-2
DNA: TGTGCCAGCAGCGCGGGACAGGCAGCGTGGGGGCCCCAGCATTTT
CDR3: CASSAGQAAWGPQHF

size: -
J: TRBJ2-5
D: TRBD2
V: TRBV7-8
DNA: TGTGCCAGCAGCTTGGGACTAGCGGAAGAGACCCAGTACTTC
CDR3: CASSLGLAEETQYF

size: -
J: TRBJ1-5
D: -
V: TRBV30
DNA: TGTGCCTGGAGTGTGGGAACGGGACTCATCAATCAGCCCCAGCATTTT
CDR3: CAWSVGTGLINQPQHF

size: -
J: TRBJ2-3
D: -
V: TRBV5-6
DNA: TGTGCCAGCAGCTTGGTGCGGGGTGCTAGCACAGATACGCAGTATTTT
CDR3: CASSLVRGASTDTQYF

size: -
J: TRBJ2-3
D: TRBD2
V: TRBV9
DNA: TGTGCCAGCAGCCCCCGGACTAGCGGGATCAATACGCAGTATTTT
CDR3: CASSPRTSGINTQYF

size: -
J: TRBJ2-7
D: TRBD1
V: TRBV15
DNA: TGTGCCACCAGCAGAGGGGACAGTACCTACGAGCAGTACTTC
CDR3: CATSRGDSTYEQYF

size: -
J: TRBJ1-4
D: -
V: TRBV5-8
DNA: TGTGCCAGCGCCGGGAGGTCCCCAGGGGACGAAAAACTGTTTTTT
CDR3: CASAGRSPGDEKLFF

size: -
J: TRBJ1-1
D: -
V: TRBV7-2
DNA: TGTGCCAGCAGCTTAACATCTGAAGCTTTCTTT
CDR3: CASSLTSEAFF

size: -
J: TRBJ2-1
D: TRBD2
V: TRBV6-5
DNA: TGTGCCAGCAGTTACGAATCTAGCGGGAGGGCCACGCAGTTCTTC
CDR3: CASSYESSGRATQFF

size: -
J: TRBJ2-1
D: TRBD1
V: TRBV19
DNA: TGTGCCAGTAGGAGACAGGGGAACGATGAGCAGTTCTTC
CDR3: CASRRQGNDEQFF

size: -
J: TRBJ1-1
D: -
V: TRBV13
DNA: TGTGCCAGCAGCTCCTCGGCGGGGGTCGGGACAACTTCTACTGAAGCTTTCTTT
CDR3: CASSSSAGVGTTSTEAFF

size: -
J: TRBJ1-2
D: -
V: TRBV6-6
DNA: TGTGCCAGCAGCCCGGGGAGGCAGCGCTACACCTTC
CDR3: CASSPGRQRYTF

size: few
J: TRBJ1-2
D: -
V: TRBV4-1
DNA: TGCGCCAGCAGCCAAAGGACAACCATTGATGGCTACACCTTC
CDR3: CASSQRTTIDGYTF

size: -
J: TRBJ2-5
D: TRBD2
V: TRBV28
DNA: TGTGCCAGCAGTTTAGGCGGGAGCTGGGAGACCCAGTACTTC
CDR3: CASSLGGSWETQYF

size: once
J: TRBJ2-1
D: TRBD2
V: TRBV13
DNA: TGTGCCAGCAGCTTAGTGATGACTAGCGATTACAATGAGCAGTTCTTC
CDR3: CASSLVMTSDYNEQFF

size: -
J: TRBJ2-3
D: TRBD2
V: TRBV2
DNA: TGTGCCAGCAGTGACTGGAGTAGCGGGGGGGGTGGAGATACGCAGTATTTT
CDR3: CASSDWSSGGGGDTQYF

size: -
J: TRBJ2-1
D: -
V: TRBV20-1
DNA: TGCAGTGCCGTGTCCAATGAGCAGTTCTTC
CDR3: CSAVSNEQFF

size: -
J: TRBJ2-1
D: -
V: TRBV19
DNA: TGTGCCAGTAGAACAGGGTGGAGCTCCTACAATGAGCAGTTCTTC
CDR3: CASRTGWSSYNEQFF

size: once
J: TRBJ1-1
D: TRBD1
V: TRBV2
DNA: TGTGCCAGCATCGAGGGGGCCGAAGCTTTCTTT
CDR3: CASIEGAEAFF

size: -
J: TRBJ1-5
D: TRBD1
V: TRBV28
DNA: TGTGCCAGCAGTTTCCCCCAGGGGGTTTATCAGCCCCAGCATTTT
CDR3: CASSFPQGVYQPQHF

size: -
J: TRBJ2-7
D: -
V: TRBV5-1
DNA: TGCGCCAGCAGCTTGGAACAGGGGGGGGCCGAGCAGTACTTC
CDR3: CASSLEQGGAEQYF

size: -
J: TRBJ1-5
D: -
V: TRBV11-2
DNA: TGTGCCAGCAGCTTAGGGGCTGGAAGGTGGCCCCAGCATTTT
CDR3: CASSLGAGRWPQHF

size: -
J: TRBJ1-1
D: -
V: TRBV27
DNA: TGTGCCAGCAGTTTTGGACTGGAAACTGAAGCTTTCTTT
CDR3: CASSFGLETEAFF

size: once
J: TRBJ2-7
D: -
V: TRBV7-2
DNA: TGTGCCAGCAGACCCCATTCATTTCGGGGCGGGGAAAACTACTACGAGCAGTACTTC
CDR3: CASRPHSFRGGENYYEQYF

size: -
J: TRBJ1-4
D: TRBD1
V: TRBV6-6
DNA: TGTGCCAGCAGCCTACAGGGGTTTAATGAAAAACTGTTTTTT
CDR3: CASSLQGFNEKLFF

size: once
J: TRBJ2-3
D: TRBD1
V: TRBV6-6
DNA: TGTGCCAGCAGCACTTACAGGGGGCAGGGAGATACGCAGTATTTT
CDR3: CASSTYRGQGDTQYF

size: -
J: TRBJ2-7
D: TRBD2
V: TRBV7-2
DNA: TGTGCCAGCAGCTTTGGGACTAGCGGGATATACGAGCAGTACTTC
CDR3: CASSFGTSGIYEQYF

size: -
J: TRBJ2-1
D: -
V: TRBV28
DNA: TGTGCCAGCAGAGGCGGCGACAATGAGCAGTTCTTC
CDR3: CASRGGDNEQFF

size: -
J: TRBJ1-1
D: -
V: TRBV27
DNA: TGTGCCAGCAGTTTATCTGGGACACCCAGCTTCTTT
CDR3: CASSLSGTPSFF

size: -
J: TRBJ2-7
D: -
V: TRBV7-9
DNA: TGTGCCAGCAGCTTTGGCAGGTTTACCTACGAGCAGTACTTC
CDR3: CASSFGRFTYEQYF

size: -
J: TRBJ2-7
D: -
V: TRBV21-1
DNA: TGTGCCAGCAACCCAATAACAGGGATCTTCGAGCAGTACTTC
CDR3: CASNPITGIFEQYF

size: -
J: TRBJ1-2
D: -
V: TRBV7-9
DNA: TGTGCCAGCAGCTTGACCGAGGGTGGCTACACCTTC
CDR3: CASSLTEGGYTF

size: few
J: TRBJ2-5
D: -
V: TRBV7-9
DNA: TGTGCCAGCAGCACCCCGTATGCGGGGCAAGAGACCCAGTACTTC
CDR3: CASSTPYAGQETQYF

size: -
J: TRBJ1-2
D: -
V: TRBV19
DNA: TGTGCCATCGGACAGCCAAACAGGTACGGCTATGGCTACACCTTC
CDR3: CAIGQPNRYGYGYTF

size: -
J: TRBJ2-2
D: TRBD2
V: TRBV2
DNA: TGTGCCAGCAGGCGGGCTAGCGGGAGGAACACCGGGGAGCTGTTTTTT
CDR3: CASRRASGRNTGELFF

size: -
J: TRBJ1-5
D: -
V: TRBV19
DNA: TGTGCCAGTAAAGGGAGGGGCGGTGACGATCAGCCCCAGCATTTT
CDR3: CASKGRGGDDQPQHF

size: -
J: TRBJ2-1
D: -
V: TRBV18
DNA: TGTGCCAGCTCCCAGGTGGGGGCAAGGAATGAGCAGTTCTTC
CDR3: CASSQVGARNEQFF

size: -
J: TRBJ2-2
D: TRBD2
V: TRBV12-5
DNA: TGTGCTAGTGGTTTCACAACAGCCCTCGGGGGGACCGGGGAGCTGTTTTTT
CDR3: CASGFTTALGGTGELFF

size: -
J: TRBJ2-3
D: -
V: TRBV28
DNA: TGTGCCAGCAGTAACAGGGCTAGCACAGATACGCAGTATTTT
CDR3: CASSNRASTDTQYF

size: -
J: TRBJ2-7
D: -
V: TRBV7-9
DNA: TGTGCCAGCAGCCCCCCGAGGGGGGGGGCCTACGAGCAGTACTTC
CDR3: CASSPPRGGAYEQYF

size: -
J: TRBJ1-2
D: TRBD1
V: TRBV6-5
DNA: TGTGCCAGCAGCTCCTCTACAGGGGACTATGGCTACACCTTC
CDR3: CASSSSTGDYGYTF